This T cell receptor (beta chain) derives from a study of regulatory T cells in long-lasting Graves disease. Germline CDR1 MNHNS, CDR2 SASEGT. The CDR3 totals 15 residues. V shed 4 bases and J 5 bases; nucleotides not matched to a gene: 8. Noted time point: newly diagnosed GD, antithyroid drugs for less than 3 months. Isolated PBMC RNA provided the starting material for the TCR library. Comment on this clonotype: As yet, its antigen is unknown.

General study results and limits: Persistent disease was characterized by preferential usage of TRBV28, TRBJ1-2 and TRBJ2-5.

Arm-PCR of CDR3 regions and iRepertoire HTBI primers were used to build TCR beta libraries. Via MiXCR, TCRdb re-called the multiplex PCR reads, giving one row per CDR3 protein. Altogether under 450,000 distinct CDR3 sequences are present, around 15% being singletons, with the ten largest covering 20%. These same records also appear under a second study, on T cells in Graves' hyperthyroidism and ophthalmopathy.

Sequences were derived from peripheral blood mononuclear cells (PBMCs), sampled at new diagnosis, from a patient treated with antithyroid drugs. This sequence joins TRBV6-1 and TRBJ2-1; TRBD1 matches at 7 bases. This receptor was taken from a woman younger than 30 with Graves disease. DNA of the CDR3: TGTGCCAGCAGTGCGCCGGGACAGAAGGACAATGAGCAGTTCTTC. This codes for CASSAPGQKDNEQFF.